The 14 T cell receptor beta chains given below trace back to one sample, sequenced in a study of T cell repertoires in cytomegalovirus infection. These TCRs are of unknown antigen specificity. TCRdb recomputed calls from the reads with MiXCR, one row per CDR3 protein. This sample has 650,000 to 900,000 distinct CDR3 sequences; under 35% occur once, and the top ten carry under 15%. The sequencing here drew on cultured CD8+ T cells from PBMCs, taken from culture after CMV antigen stimulation. The receptors were gathered from a human donor in good health (CMV status not recorded). Some clones in this sample may be carry-over from other donors' samples.

This clonotype was counted a few times. The rearrangement joins TRBV25-1 to TRBJ2-5, with 9 bases lining up with TRBD2. V lost 3 bases, J lost 5 bases, and 13 bases stayed unmatched. CDR3 length equals 17 residues. Germline lookup yields CDR1 MGHDK and CDR2 SYGVNS. CDR3 nucleotides: TGTGCCAGCAGTGACCCCCTGGGCGGGGGGGCCCGGGAGACCCAGTACTTC. It encodes CASSDPLGGGARETQYF.

This clonotype appeared a few times. The V call is TRBV7-9, the J call TRBJ2-1; the match to TRBD2 covers 11 bases. With V trimmed by 5 bases and J by 7 bases, 7 bases remained unmatched. Germline assignment: CDR1 SEHNR and CDR2 FQNEAQ (reference sequence). This CDR3 has 15 amino acids. CDR3 amino acids: CASSPASGGMNEQFF. In DNA, the CDR3 is TGTGCCAGCAGCCCGGCTAGCGGGGGGATGAATGAGCAGTTCTTC.

The chain combines TRBV19 with TRBJ1-1; 9 nucleotides agree with TRBD1. Trimming removed 6 bases from V and 0 bases from J; junction bases left unmatched: 17. The CDR3 covers 19 residues. Germline values: CDR1 LNHDA, CDR2 SQIVND (reference sequence). CDR3 bases: TGTGCCAGTAGCCTACGGGACAGGGTCTTATTTGGTTTGAACACTGAAGCTTTCTTT. This translates into CASSLRDRVLFGLNTEAFF. Combining the CDR3 with reference TRBV19 and TRBJ1-1 gives the whole variable domain DGGITQSPKYLFRKEGQNVTLSCEQNLNHDAMYWYRQDPGQGLRLIYYSQIVNDFQKGDIAEGYSVSREKKESFPLTVTSAQKNPTAFYLCASSLRDRVLFGLNTEAFFGQGTRLTVV.

This chain connects TRBV12-3 or TRBV12-4 to TRBJ1-3; D is unresolved. V lost 6 bases and J lost 0, with 12 bases in between. The CDR3 has 15 amino acids. CDR3 amino acids: CASRTRTSSGNTIYF. In DNA form, the CDR3 reads TGTGCCAGCAGGACCCGCACAAGCTCTGGAAACACCATATATTTT.

The rearrangement links TRBV14 to TRBJ2-7; D is undetermined. Germline lookup yields CDR1 SGHDN and CDR2 FVKESK. The ends were cut back, 1 base at V and 4 bases at J, with 8 bases in the middle. CDR3 length: 13 residues. CDR3 bases: TGTGCCAGCAGCCAAGTCGGACGTTACGAGCAGTACGTC. Its protein is CASSQVGRYEQYV.

This sequence joins TRBV3-1 and TRBJ2-2; maybe TRBD1 (6 bases). This CDR3 has 15 residues. In germline, CDR1 is LGHDT, CDR2 YNNKEL (reference sequence). V dropped 2 bases and J dropped 2 bases, with 9 bases sitting between them. The CDR3 nucleotides read TGTGCCAGCAGCCAAAGGACAGCAAACACCGGGGAGCTGTTTTTT. Protein: CASSQRTANTGELFF.

The chain uses TRBV18 and TRBJ1-5; D uncertain. Germline CDR1 is KGHSH and CDR2 is LQKENI. The CDR3 sequence is 14 residues long. The V gene lost 3 bases and the J gene lost 3 bases, with 9 bases spanning the gap. The CDR3 sequence: CASSPGRINQPQHF. The DNA for the CDR3 is TGTGCCAGCTCACCGGGCAGAATCAATCAGCCCCAGCATTTT.

This clonotype was found a few times. The rearrangement uses TRBV7-8 and TRBJ2-3; no reliable D call. V was cut by 1 base and J by 0 bases, with 5 bases left in between. The CDR3 is 14 amino acids. In germline, CDR1 is SGHVS, CDR2 FQNEAQ. In DNA form, the CDR3 reads TGTGCCAGCAGCTTAGTACCTAGCACAGATACGCAGTATTTT. Protein sequence: CASSLVPSTDTQYF.

This clonotype was recorded at least ten times. This sequence joins TRBV7-9 and TRBJ2-7; 7 bases map to TRBD2. V was clipped by 0 bases and J by 7 bases; unmatched bases: 0. The CDR3 spans 12 residues. The germline V gene encodes CDR1 SEHNR and CDR2 FQNEAQ (reference sequence). Here the CDR3 DNA reads TGTGCCAGCAGCTTAGCCGGGAGGGAGCAGTACGTC. This codes for CASSLAGREQYV.

About this clonotype itself: This sequence may be a read error, since a much larger clone differs from it by one base. V usage is TRBV7-6 and J usage is TRBJ1-6; D possibly corresponds to TRBD1 (5 bases). The CDR3 extends over 17 amino acids. Trimming shortened V by 5 bases and J by 8 bases, and 22 bases separated the two germline ends. Germline V CDR1 and CDR2: SGHVS, FNYEAQ. CDR3 nucleotide sequence: TGTGCCAGCAGCACCGATCAGGGAGTTTCTTATTATTCACCCCTCCACTTT. Protein product: CASSTDQGVSYYSPLHF.

About this clonotype itself: A much more abundant neighbour one base away suggests this may be a read error. CDR3 DNA: TGTGCCAGCAGCTTAGCCGCCCGCAGCTCCTACAATGAGCAGTGCTTC. Protein product: CASSLAARSSYNEQCF. The chain employs TRBV7-6 and TRBJ2-1; D unresolved. CDR1 and CDR2 (germline): SGHVS, FNYEAQ. The CDR3 is 16 amino acids.

In its sample, this clonotype was seen a few times. The chain has TRBV6-1 and TRBJ1-2; 7 bases are shared with TRBD1. The J segment lost 6 bases and the V segment lost 3 bases, leaving 7 bases of the junction unmatched. CDR3 size: 14 residues. The germline gives CDR1 MNHNS, CDR2 SASEGT. The CDR3 region is CASSDTGEYDGYTF. The CDR3 nucleotides read TGTGCCAGCAGTGACACAGGGGAATATGATGGCTACACCTTC.

This clonotype was detected only a few times. The V call is TRBV6-1, the J call TRBJ2-5, with TRBD1 identical over 7 bases. V shed 1 base, J shed 5 bases, and the junction held 10 bases outside the gene matches. CDR1 MNHNS and CDR2 SASEGT come from the germline V gene. CDR3 length: 16 amino acids. DNA of the CDR3: TGTGCCAGCAGTGAAGGGGGTACAGGGGCCGGCGAGACCCAGTACTTC. Its translation is CASSEGGTGAGETQYF.

This clonotype turned up a few times. The chain is built from TRBV20-1 and TRBJ2-7; D perhaps matches TRBD2 (5 bases). CDR1 is DFQATT, CDR2 SNEGSKA, per germline (reference sequence). V dropped 2 bases and J dropped 7 bases, with 9 bases sitting between them. There are 11 residues in the CDR3. DNA for the CDR3: TGCAGTGCTAGACGGGATCATGAGCAGTACTTC. It is translated as CSARRDHEQYF.